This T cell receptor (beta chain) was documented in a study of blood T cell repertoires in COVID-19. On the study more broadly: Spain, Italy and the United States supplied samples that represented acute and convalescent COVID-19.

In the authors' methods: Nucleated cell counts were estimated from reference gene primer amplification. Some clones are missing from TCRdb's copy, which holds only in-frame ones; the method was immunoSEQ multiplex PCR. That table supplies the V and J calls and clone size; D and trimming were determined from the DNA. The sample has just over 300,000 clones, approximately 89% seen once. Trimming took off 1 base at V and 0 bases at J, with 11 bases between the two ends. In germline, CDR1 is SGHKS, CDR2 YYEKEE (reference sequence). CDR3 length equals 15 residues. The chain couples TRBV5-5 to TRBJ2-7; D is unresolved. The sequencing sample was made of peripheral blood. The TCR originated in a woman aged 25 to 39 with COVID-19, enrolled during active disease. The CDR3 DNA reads TGTGCCAGCAGCTTGTACCAGGTTAGCTCCTACGAGCAGTACTTC. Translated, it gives CASSLYQVSSYEQYF.